This is a list of T cell receptor beta chains from one sample in a study of T cell repertoires in cytomegalovirus infection. Using its own MiXCR run on the reads, TCRdb lists one record per CDR3 protein. The sample includes about 900,000 distinct CDR3 sequences, more than 25% of them seen just once. No cognate antigen is known for these TCRs. This specimen was cultured CD8+ T cells from PBMCs, taken from culture after CMV antigen stimulation. Receptor source: a human donor in good health (CMV status not recorded). Some clones in this sample may be carry-over from other donors' samples. The CDR3 runs from the conserved cysteine through the conserved F or W. The order of the fields is V gene, J gene, CDR3 length, CDR3 protein.

v_call: TRBV5-6
j_call: TRBJ1-2
cdr3_length: 14
cdr3_aa: CASTFWGGANGYTF

v_call: TRBV5-1
j_call: TRBJ2-2
cdr3_length: 13
cdr3_aa: CASRQPGSGELFF

v_call: TRBV7-9
j_call: TRBJ2-1
cdr3_length: 14
cdr3_aa: CASSLGDGSYEQFF

v_call: TRBV19
j_call: TRBJ2-3
cdr3_length: 13
cdr3_aa: CATGGVGTDTQYF

v_call: TRBV7-9
j_call: TRBJ2-7
cdr3_length: 14
cdr3_aa: CASSLADRYYEQYF

v_call: TRBV20-1
j_call: TRBJ1-2
cdr3_length: 15
cdr3_aa: CSARDLGQGAYGYTF

v_call: TRBV9
j_call: TRBJ2-3
cdr3_length: 15
cdr3_aa: CASSTSGLVGDTQYF

v_call: TRBV10-3
j_call: TRBJ2-2
cdr3_length: 15
cdr3_aa: CAITGDTSNTGELFF

v_call: TRBV12-3/TRBV12-4
j_call: TRBJ2-1
cdr3_length: 15
cdr3_aa: CASRKAGGPNNEQFF

v_call: TRBV19
j_call: TRBJ1-2
cdr3_length: 14
cdr3_aa: CASSIEGGLVGYTF

v_call: TRBV27
j_call: TRBJ2-7
cdr3_length: 18
cdr3_aa: CASSFPRLSRDPTYEQYF

v_call: TRBV7-2
j_call: TRBJ2-1
cdr3_length: 15
cdr3_aa: CASSLRRPPYNERFF

v_call: TRBV19
j_call: TRBJ1-5
cdr3_length: 16
cdr3_aa: CASKGGRDWGYQPQHF

v_call: TRBV7-9
j_call: TRBJ1-1
cdr3_length: 13
cdr3_aa: CASTLPGDTEAFF

v_call: TRBV7-9
j_call: TRBJ2-1
cdr3_length: 14
cdr3_aa: CATGRDLNYNEQFF

v_call: TRBV7-9
j_call: TRBJ2-1
cdr3_length: 11
cdr3_aa: CASSSTDTELF

v_call: TRBV19
j_call: TRBJ2-3
cdr3_length: 16
cdr3_aa: CASSIPGDTSTDTQYF

v_call: TRBV29-1
j_call: TRBJ2-3
cdr3_length: 15
cdr3_aa: CSVDGFPPTTDTQYF

v_call: TRBV6-4
j_call: TRBJ1-1
cdr3_length: 14
cdr3_aa: CASRTGKGNTEAFF

v_call: TRBV6-5
j_call: TRBJ2-1
cdr3_length: 15
cdr3_aa: CASRSSGGGLDEQFF

v_call: TRBV12-3/TRBV12-4
j_call: TRBJ2-1
cdr3_length: 12
cdr3_aa: CASRGGADEQFF

v_call: TRBV6-1
j_call: TRBJ2-4
cdr3_length: 17
cdr3_aa: CASRGGLAGIAKNIQYF

v_call: TRBV24-1
j_call: TRBJ2-1
cdr3_length: 10
cdr3_aa: CATRGKLEFF

v_call: TRBV7-8
j_call: TRBJ2-5
cdr3_length: 15
cdr3_aa: CASSFGSLTGETQYF

v_call: TRBV2
j_call: TRBJ1-1
cdr3_length: 17
cdr3_aa: CASSELVWGQGAGEAFF

v_call: TRBV5-4
j_call: TRBJ1-2
cdr3_length: 15
cdr3_aa: CASSLGGQGGDGYTF

v_call: TRBV7-9
j_call: TRBJ2-1
cdr3_length: 17
cdr3_aa: CASSRGGRERYRNEQFF

v_call: TRBV12-3/TRBV12-4
j_call: TRBJ2-7
cdr3_length: 14
cdr3_aa: CASSFGSGGYEQYF

v_call: TRBV7-2
j_call: TRBJ1-2
cdr3_length: 16
cdr3_aa: CASSPTSQALSYGYTF

v_call: TRBV7-2
j_call: TRBJ2-2
cdr3_length: 15
cdr3_aa: CASSLYAGFAGELFF

v_call: TRBV28
j_call: TRBJ1-2
cdr3_length: 14
cdr3_aa: CASRVRGAGRGYTF

v_call: TRBV29-1
j_call: TRBJ2-2
cdr3_length: 15
cdr3_aa: CSALIPGQNTGELFF

v_call: TRBV20-1
j_call: TRBJ2-7
cdr3_length: 14
cdr3_aa: CSAPNLESSYEQYF

v_call: TRBV7-6
j_call: TRBJ1-5
cdr3_length: 15
cdr3_aa: CASSLRTGGTQPQHF

v_call: TRBV2
j_call: TRBJ1-1
cdr3_length: 13
cdr3_aa: CAISRRVNTEAFF

v_call: TRBV18
j_call: TRBJ2-1
cdr3_length: 15
cdr3_aa: CASSTRDRRYNEQFF

v_call: TRBV12-5
j_call: TRBJ1-1
cdr3_length: 12
cdr3_aa: CASGPRVGEAFF

v_call: TRBV13
j_call: TRBJ1-3
cdr3_length: 15
cdr3_aa: CASSLSTPSGNTIYF

v_call: TRBV5-1
j_call: TRBJ2-1
cdr3_length: 15
cdr3_aa: CASSLGVTGDNEQFF

v_call: TRBV7-6
j_call: TRBJ1-1
cdr3_length: 11
cdr3_aa: CASAANTEAFF

v_call: TRBV27
j_call: TRBJ2-7
cdr3_length: 14
cdr3_aa: CASRVGGETYEQYF

v_call: TRBV4-2
j_call: TRBJ2-3
cdr3_length: 14
cdr3_aa: CASSQEWSPDTQYF

v_call: TRBV19
j_call: TRBJ1-5
cdr3_length: 13
cdr3_aa: CAGGAWVNQPQHF

v_call: TRBV7-9
j_call: TRBJ2-1
cdr3_length: 16
cdr3_aa: CASSLPSGGAGNEQFF

v_call: TRBV6-2/TRBV6-3
j_call: TRBJ2-5
cdr3_length: 16
cdr3_aa: CASSSRLAGDRGTQYF

v_call: TRBV7-4
j_call: TRBJ2-7
cdr3_length: 15
cdr3_aa: CASSFTQQGNYEQYF

v_call: TRBV5-1
j_call: TRBJ2-5
cdr3_length: 16
cdr3_aa: CASSPFTSDGQETQYF

v_call: TRBV11-2
j_call: TRBJ1-6
cdr3_length: 16
cdr3_aa: CASSLGTGVYNSPLHF

v_call: TRBV6-1
j_call: TRBJ2-1
cdr3_length: 14
cdr3_aa: CASSDVRGGNEQFF

v_call: TRBV12-3/TRBV12-4
j_call: TRBJ1-4
cdr3_length: 14
cdr3_aa: CASSNRRQNEKLFF

v_call: TRBV7-8
j_call: TRBJ2-2
cdr3_length: 15
cdr3_aa: CASSLVGGAGGELFF

v_call: TRBV4-1
j_call: TRBJ1-4
cdr3_length: 12
cdr3_aa: CASSQDGLRLFF

v_call: TRBV5-1
j_call: TRBJ2-7
cdr3_length: 14
cdr3_aa: CASSPGTGNHEQYF

v_call: TRBV7-6
j_call: TRBJ1-1
cdr3_length: 13
cdr3_aa: CASSPIQGDEAFF

v_call: TRBV12-3/TRBV12-4
j_call: TRBJ2-2
cdr3_length: 16
cdr3_aa: CAALGSGGGGTGELFF

v_call: TRBV7-6
j_call: TRBJ2-7
cdr3_length: 15
cdr3_aa: CASSLATALFDEQYF

v_call: TRBV15
j_call: TRBJ1-2
cdr3_length: 14
cdr3_aa: CATSTGQGRYGYTF

v_call: TRBV24-1
j_call: TRBJ2-2
cdr3_length: 16
cdr3_aa: CATSDRETDFTGELFF

v_call: TRBV6-2/TRBV6-3
j_call: TRBJ1-1
cdr3_length: 16
cdr3_aa: CASSWARGRLNTEAFF